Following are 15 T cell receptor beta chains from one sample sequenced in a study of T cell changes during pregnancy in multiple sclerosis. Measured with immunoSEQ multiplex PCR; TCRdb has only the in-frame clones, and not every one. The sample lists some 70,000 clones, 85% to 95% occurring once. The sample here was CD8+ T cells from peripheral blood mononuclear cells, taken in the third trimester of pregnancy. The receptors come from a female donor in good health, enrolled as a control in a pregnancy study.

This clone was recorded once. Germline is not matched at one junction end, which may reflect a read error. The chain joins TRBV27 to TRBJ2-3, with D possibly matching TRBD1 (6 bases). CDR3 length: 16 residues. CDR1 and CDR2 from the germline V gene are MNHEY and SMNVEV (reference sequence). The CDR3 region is CASSSPLGHSTDTQYF. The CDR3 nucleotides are TGTGCCAGTAGTTCCCCCCTGGGACACTCCACAGATACGCAGTATTTT.

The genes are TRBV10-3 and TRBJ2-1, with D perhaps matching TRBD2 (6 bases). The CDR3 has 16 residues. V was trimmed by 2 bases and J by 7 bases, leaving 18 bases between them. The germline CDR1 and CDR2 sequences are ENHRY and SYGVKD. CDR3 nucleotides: TGTGCCATCAGTGAGAGGGCGGGGCCCGGGGAGAATGAGCAGTTCTTC. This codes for CAISERAGPGENEQFF.

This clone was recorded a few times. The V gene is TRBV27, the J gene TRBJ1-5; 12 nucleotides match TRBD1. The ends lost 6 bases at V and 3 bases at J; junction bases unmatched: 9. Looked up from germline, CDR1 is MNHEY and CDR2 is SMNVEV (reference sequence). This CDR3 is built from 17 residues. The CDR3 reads CASRILGTGGLNQPQHF. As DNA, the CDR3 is TGTGCCAGCAGAATTCTAGGGACAGGGGGCCTCAATCAGCCCCAGCATTTT.

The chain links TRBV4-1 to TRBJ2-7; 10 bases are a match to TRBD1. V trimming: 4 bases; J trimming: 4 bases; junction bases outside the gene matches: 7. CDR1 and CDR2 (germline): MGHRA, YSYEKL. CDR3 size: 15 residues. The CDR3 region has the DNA TGCGCCAGCAGCCTTTCTGACAGGGGGCTGTACGAGCAGTACTTC. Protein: CASSLSDRGLYEQYF.

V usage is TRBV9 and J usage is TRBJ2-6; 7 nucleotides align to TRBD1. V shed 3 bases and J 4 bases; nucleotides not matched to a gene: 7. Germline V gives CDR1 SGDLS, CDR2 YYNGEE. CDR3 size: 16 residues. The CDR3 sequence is CASSAYRGTGANVLTF. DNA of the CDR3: TGTGCCAGCAGCGCCTACAGGGGAACAGGGGCCAACGTCCTGACTTTC.

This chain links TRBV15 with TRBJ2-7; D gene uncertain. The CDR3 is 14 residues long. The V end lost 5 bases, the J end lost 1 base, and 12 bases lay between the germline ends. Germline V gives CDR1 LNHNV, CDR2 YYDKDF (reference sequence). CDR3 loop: CATSLKAGSYEQYF. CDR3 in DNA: TGTGCCACCAGCTTAAAGGCAGGTTCCTACGAGCAGTACTTC.

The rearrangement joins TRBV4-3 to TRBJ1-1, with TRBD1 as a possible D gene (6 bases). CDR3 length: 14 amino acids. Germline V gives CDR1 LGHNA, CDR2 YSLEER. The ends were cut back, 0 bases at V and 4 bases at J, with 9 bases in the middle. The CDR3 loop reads CASSQEQGTTEAFF. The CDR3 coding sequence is TGCGCCAGCAGCCAAGAGCAGGGGACCACTGAAGCTTTCTTT.

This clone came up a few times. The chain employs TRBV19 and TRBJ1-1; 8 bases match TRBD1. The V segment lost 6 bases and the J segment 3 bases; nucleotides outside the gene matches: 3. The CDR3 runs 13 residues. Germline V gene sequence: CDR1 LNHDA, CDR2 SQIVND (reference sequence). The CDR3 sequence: CASRQDRDTEAFF. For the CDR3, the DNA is TGTGCCAGTAGACAGGACAGGGACACTGAAGCTTTCTTT.

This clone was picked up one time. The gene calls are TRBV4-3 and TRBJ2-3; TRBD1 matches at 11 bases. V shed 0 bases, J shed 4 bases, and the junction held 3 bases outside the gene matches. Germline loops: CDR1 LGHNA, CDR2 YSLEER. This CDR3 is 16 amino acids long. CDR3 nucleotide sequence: TGCGCCAGCAGCCAAGAACCGGGACAGGGGGCAGATACGCAGTATTTT. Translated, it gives CASSQEPGQGADTQYF.

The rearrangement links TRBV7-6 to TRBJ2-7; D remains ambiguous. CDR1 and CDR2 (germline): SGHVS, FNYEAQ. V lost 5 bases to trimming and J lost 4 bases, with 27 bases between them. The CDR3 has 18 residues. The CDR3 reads CASSERVCQNRFWYEQYF. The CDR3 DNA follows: TGTGCCAGCAGCGAGCGAGTTTGCCAGAATCGATTTTGGTACGAGCAGTACTTC. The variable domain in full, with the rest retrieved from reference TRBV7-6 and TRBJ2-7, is GAGVSQSPRYKVTKRGQDVALRCDPISGHVSLYWYRQALGQGPEFLTYFNYEAQQDKSGLPNDRFSAERPEGSISTLTIQRTEQRDSAMYRCASSERVCQNRFWYEQYFGPGTRLTVT.

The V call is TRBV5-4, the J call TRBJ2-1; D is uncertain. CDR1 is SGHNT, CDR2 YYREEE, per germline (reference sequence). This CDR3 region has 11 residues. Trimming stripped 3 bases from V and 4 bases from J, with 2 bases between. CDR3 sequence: CASSSYNEQFF. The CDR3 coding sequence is TGTGCCAGCAGCTCATACAATGAGCAGTTCTTC.

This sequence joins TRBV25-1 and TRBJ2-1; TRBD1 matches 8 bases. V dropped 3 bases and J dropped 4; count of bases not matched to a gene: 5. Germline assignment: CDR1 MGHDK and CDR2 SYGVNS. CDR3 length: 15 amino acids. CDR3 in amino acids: CASSDDRDRYNEQFF. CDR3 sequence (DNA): TGTGCCAGCAGTGACGACCGGGACAGGTACAATGAGCAGTTCTTC. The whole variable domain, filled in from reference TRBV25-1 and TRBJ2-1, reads EADIYQTPRYLVIGTGKKITLECSQTMGHDKMYWYQQDPGMELHLIHYSYGVNSTEKGDLSSESTVSRIRTEHFPLTLESARPSHTSQYLCASSDDRDRYNEQFFGPGTRLTVL.

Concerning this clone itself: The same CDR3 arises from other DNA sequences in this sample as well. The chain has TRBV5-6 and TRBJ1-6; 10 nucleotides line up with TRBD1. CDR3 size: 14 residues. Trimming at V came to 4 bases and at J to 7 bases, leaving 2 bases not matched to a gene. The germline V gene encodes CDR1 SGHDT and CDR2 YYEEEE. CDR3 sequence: CASSLGQGNSPLHF. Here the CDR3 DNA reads TGTGCCAGCAGCCTGGGACAGGGGAATTCACCCCTCCACTTT. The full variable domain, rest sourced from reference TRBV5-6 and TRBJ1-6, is DAGVTQSPTHLIKTRGQQVTLRCSPKSGHDTVSWYQQALGQGPQFIFQYYEEEERQRGNFPDRFSGHQFPNYSSELNVNALLLGDSALYLCASSLGQGNSPLHFGNGTRLTVT.

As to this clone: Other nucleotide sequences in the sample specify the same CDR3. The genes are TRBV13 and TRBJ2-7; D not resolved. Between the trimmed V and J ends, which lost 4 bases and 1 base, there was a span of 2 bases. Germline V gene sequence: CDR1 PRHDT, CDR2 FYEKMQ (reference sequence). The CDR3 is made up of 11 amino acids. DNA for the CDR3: TGTGCCAGCAGCTCGTCCTACGAGCAGTACTTC. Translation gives CASSSSYEQYF.

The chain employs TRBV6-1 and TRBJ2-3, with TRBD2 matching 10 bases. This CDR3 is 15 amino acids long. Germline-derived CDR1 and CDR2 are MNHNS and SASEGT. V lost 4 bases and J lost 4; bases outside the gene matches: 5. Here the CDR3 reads CASSGSSGGSDTQYF. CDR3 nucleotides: TGTGCCAGCAGTGGATCTAGCGGGGGCTCAGATACGCAGTATTTT.